The 9 T cell receptor beta chains listed next were all sequenced from one sample in a study of molecular identifiers for immune sequencing clone quantification. Via MiXCR, TCRdb re-called the PCR reads, giving one row per CDR3 protein. This sample has under 800,000 distinct CDR3 sequences, with around 25% found just once. Source material: naive CD8+ T cells from blood, with Jurkat cell RNA spiked in. Subset in this sample: FACS-sorted CD8+CD4-CCR7+CD45RA+ naive T cells. The source is a human donor in good health. Some libraries in this study had Jurkat cell RNA spiked in.

This clonotype was seen ten or more times. This chain joins TRBV4-1 and TRBJ2-4, with no clear D. Germline V gene sequence: CDR1 MGHRA, CDR2 YSYEKL. V dropped 1 base and J dropped 0 bases, with 7 bases sitting between them. The length of the CDR3 is 15 residues. The DNA for the CDR3 is TGCGCCAGCAGCCAAGCTTCAGTAGCCAAAAACATTCAGTACTTC. It specifies CASSQASVAKNIQYF.

The rearrangement joins TRBV7-9 to TRBJ1-4; D remains unclear. In germline, CDR1 is SEHNR, CDR2 FQNEAQ (reference sequence). This CDR3 contains 14 residues. V was shortened by 5 bases and J by 7 bases, with 14 bases between the two germline ends. This chain's CDR3 is CASSPITSGEKLFF. As DNA, the CDR3 is TGTGCCAGCAGCCCCATCACTTCTGGTGAAAAACTGTTTTTT.

This clonotype has a handful of counts. The gene calls are TRBV5-1 and TRBJ2-7; weak D call: TRBD1 (6 bases). Trimming left V 4 bases short and J 6 bases short, with 11 bases between. CDR3 size: 12 residues. CDR1 and CDR2 from the germline V gene are SGHRS and YFSETQ. The DNA of the CDR3 is TGCGCCAGCAGCGAGACAGGTGGCGAGCAGTACTTC. Translated, it gives CASSETGGEQYF.

In this sample, this clonotype turned up a few times. The rearrangement uses TRBV14 and TRBJ2-1; 9 positions agree with TRBD2. Germline V CDR1 and CDR2: SGHDN, FVKESK. J lost 8 bases, V lost 11 bases, and 19 bases had no gene match. The CDR3 contains 16 residues. The CDR3 loop reads CAGSPGPSGAPYEQFF. In DNA, the CDR3 is TGTGCCGGCTCGCCCGGCCCTAGCGGGGCCCCCTATGAGCAGTTCTTC. The full variable domain, with the rest looked up from reference TRBV14 and TRBJ2-1, is EAGVTQFPSHSVIEKGQTVTLRCDPISGHDNLYWYRRVMGKEIKFLLHFVKESKQDESGMPNNRFLAERTGGTYSTLKVQPAELEDSGVYFCAGSPGPSGAPYEQFFGPGTRLTVL.

This clonotype came up a few times. The V and J genes are TRBV27 and TRBJ2-3; D may correspond to TRBD1 or TRBD2 (6 bases each). The CDR3 runs to 16 residues. V was clipped by 5 bases and J by 5 bases, with 20 bases between them. Looked up from germline, CDR1 is MNHEY and CDR2 is SMNVEV (reference sequence). The CDR3 nucleotides read TGTGCCAGCAGTCCCCTACTTATCGGAGGGGGAGATACGCAGTATTTT. Translating it yields CASSPLLIGGGDTQYF.

This clonotype occurred a few times. The V call is TRBV5-4, the J call TRBJ2-7; 11 bases agree with TRBD1. The CDR3 runs 15 residues. With 3 bases clipped from V and 3 bases from J, the junction kept 5 bases outside the gene matches. Germline V CDR1 and CDR2: SGHNT, YYREEE (reference sequence). The CDR3 nucleotides read TGTGCCAGCAGCTCAGGGGACAGGGGGAGCTACGAGCAGTACTTC. Its protein is CASSSGDRGSYEQYF.

A word on this clonotype: One junction end does not reproduce the germline sequence, and a read error may be involved. This chain connects TRBV4-3 to TRBJ2-1; TRBD2 aligns across 8 bases. The CDR3 contains 16 residues. Germline CDR1 LGHNA, CDR2 YSLEER. The CDR3 coding sequence is TGCGCCAGCAGCCAAGATTCCAGCGGGAGCCACAATGCGCAGTTCTTC. Protein: CASSQDSSGSHNAQFF.

This clonotype occurred many times. The chain links TRBV15 to TRBJ1-2; D not certain. V was trimmed by 1 base and J by 12 bases, leaving 15 bases between them. The germline gives CDR1 LNHNV, CDR2 YYDKDF (reference sequence). The CDR3 has 13 amino acids. The CDR3 loop is CATSRVTHEANTF. The CDR3 DNA is TGTGCCACCAGCAGAGTCACCCATGAGGCCAACACCTTC.

In its sample, this clonotype was seen many times. This rearrangement joins TRBV14 to TRBJ2-7; TRBD2 might be the D (5 bases). Germline CDR1 reads SGHDN; CDR2 reads FVKESK. Trimming took off 1 base at V and 6 bases at J, with 16 bases between the two ends. CDR3 size: 15 residues. The CDR3: CASSQGPEEGFEQYF. CDR3 sequence (DNA): TGTGCCAGCAGCCAAGGCCCGGAGGAAGGTTTCGAGCAGTACTTC.